The 29 T cell receptor beta chains listed next were all sequenced from one sample in a study of T-cell memory formation after mild COVID-19 (dated by TCRdb to the early 2020s). Libraries were built with 5' RACE. The reads were generated on an Illumina NovaSeq 6000. TCRdb trimmed public reads at Q25 via fastp, called clones via MiXCR and kept in-frame beta chains. Duplicate CDR3 protein sequences are folded into a single record with the most common DNA and genes. This sample lists roughly 600,000 distinct CDR3 sequences; over 15% were detected once. The ten most abundant clones make up 9.5% to 15% of the sample. What was sequenced was PBMCs or a T cell subset sorted from them (not recorded which). These receptors originate from an adult woman who had mild COVID-19 (a few samples of this study predate the infection). The sample titles of this study are shuffled in the database, so cell type and time point are left out; the donor was told from shared clones.

This clonotype was detected a few times. CDR3 in amino acids: CASSLSQGVGYEQYF. Written as DNA, the CDR3 is TGTGCCAGCAGCTTATCACAGGGGGTGGGGTACGAGCAGTACTTC. The rearrangement links TRBV7-2 to TRBJ2-7; 8 bases align to TRBD1. V gave up 2 bases and J gave up 4 bases; unmatched junction bases: 7. The CDR3 is made up of 15 amino acids. Germline assignment: CDR1 SGHTA and CDR2 FQGNSA.

V is TRBV29-1 and J is TRBJ1-1; no clear D. CDR1 is SQVTM, CDR2 ANQGSEA, per germline. Trimming shortened V by 2 bases and J by 1 base, and 8 bases separated the two germline ends. CDR3 length: 13 amino acids. The CDR3 loop reads CSVESGENTEAFF. The CDR3 bases are TGCAGCGTTGAATCTGGGGAGAACACTGAAGCTTTCTTT. The whole variable domain, remainder taken from reference TRBV29-1 and TRBJ1-1, is SAVISQKPSRDICQRGTSLTIQCQVDSQVTMMFWYRQQPGQSLTLIATANQGSEATYESGFVIDKFPISRPNLTFSTLTVSNMSPEDSSIYLCSVESGENTEAFFGQGTRLTVV.

This clonotype has at least ten counts. The chain is built from TRBV15 and TRBJ2-1, with D possibly TRBD2 on 5 matching bases. CDR3 length: 15 residues. V lost 1 base and J lost 1, with 8 bases in between. In germline, CDR1 is LNHNV, CDR2 YYDKDF (reference sequence). The chain's CDR3 is CATSRVERSYNEQFF. CDR3 coding DNA: TGTGCCACCAGCAGAGTTGAGCGGTCCTACAATGAGCAGTTCTTC.

The rearrangement joins TRBV20-1 to TRBJ2-3, with 9 bases matching TRBD2. The CDR3 sequence is 15 residues long. V trimming: 5 bases; J trimming: 3 bases; junction bases outside the gene matches: 9. Germline V gene sequence: CDR1 DFQATT, CDR2 SNEGSKA (reference sequence). CDR3 region: CSAYLAGRRTDTQYF. CDR3 DNA sequence: TGCAGTGCTTACCTAGCGGGAAGGCGTACAGATACGCAGTATTTT.

The gene calls are TRBV7-9 and TRBJ1-6; 7 nucleotides line up with TRBD1. The CDR3 totals 14 residues. Germline V gives CDR1 SEHNR, CDR2 FQNEAQ (reference sequence). With 7 bases clipped from V and 6 bases from J, the junction kept 6 bases outside the gene matches. CDR3 in DNA: TGTGCCAGCACCCTTGACAGGGTTAATTCACCCCTCCACTTT. Residues: CASTLDRVNSPLHF.

This clonotype came up a few times. The rearrangement uses TRBV5-1 and TRBJ1-1; no clear D gene. Germline values: CDR1 SGHRS, CDR2 YFSETQ. Between the trimmed V and J ends, which lost 4 bases and 1 base, there was a span of 17 bases. This CDR3 contains 16 residues. This CDR3 is CASSPWTLSANTEAFF. The CDR3 DNA reads TGCGCCAGCAGCCCATGGACCTTATCAGCGAACACTGAAGCTTTCTTT. Filled out from reference TRBV5-1 and TRBJ1-1, the complete variable domain reads KAGVTQTPRYLIKTRGQQVTLSCSPISGHRSVSWYQQTPGQGLQFLFEYFSETQRNKGNFPGRFSGRQFSNSRSEMNVSTLELGDSALYLCASSPWTLSANTEAFFGQGTRLTVV.

The chain links TRBV6-6 to TRBJ2-2, with D hard to call. The ends were cut back, 7 bases at V and 5 bases at J, with 23 bases in the middle. CDR3 size: 17 residues. Looked up from germline, CDR1 is MNHNY and CDR2 is SVGAGI (reference sequence). Here the CDR3 reads CASTLTGQVMKTGELFF. DNA of the CDR3: TGTGCCAGCACCCTCACTGGGCAGGTGATGAAGACCGGGGAGCTGTTTTTT.

The table lists this clonotype with many counts. The rearrangement uses TRBV10-3 and TRBJ2-7, with D possibly matching TRBD1 (5 bases). CDR1 is ENHRY, CDR2 SYGVKD, per germline. The CDR3 sequence is 15 residues long. Trimming took off 3 bases at V and 1 base at J, with 13 bases between the two ends. CDR3 nucleotide sequence: TGTGCCATCAGTGACCCCAGGGTCCCGTCCTACGAGCAGTACTTC. It yields the protein CAISDPRVPSYEQYF.

This chain links TRBV15 with TRBJ1-6, with D tentatively TRBD1 (6 bases). Germline V gene data show CDR1 as LNHNV and CDR2 as YYDKDF (reference sequence). Trimming cost V 5 bases and J 6 bases, with 14 bases left between them. The CDR3 runs 15 residues. The CDR3 here is CATSLIGGGNSPLHF. The CDR3 region has the DNA TGTGCCACCAGCTTAATAGGGGGTGGTAATTCACCCCTCCACTTT.

This rearrangement joins TRBV2 to TRBJ1-6; D is perhaps TRBD1 (6 bases). This CDR3 comprises 15 residues. Germline V gene sequence: CDR1 SNHLY, CDR2 FYNNEI. Trimming stripped 6 bases from V and 7 bases from J, with 16 bases between. CDR3 nucleotide sequence: TGTGCCAGCAGGGGCCAGGGGAACCTAAATTCACCCCTCCACTTT. Its protein product is CASRGQGNLNSPLHF.

J is TRBJ2-2 and V is TRBV6-6, with D possibly being TRBD1 (5 bases). CDR3 size: 16 residues. Germline CDR1 reads MNHNY; CDR2 reads SVGAGI (reference sequence). V lost 6 bases to trimming and J lost 0 bases, with 14 bases between them. The CDR3 DNA is TGTGCCAGCAGCTCAAAGGGGCGGCCGAACACCGGGGAGCTGTTTTTT. This translates into CASSSKGRPNTGELFF.

This clonotype was counted at least ten times. The V and J genes are TRBV4-1 and TRBJ2-7, with D uncertain. Trimming left V 1 base short and J 1 base short, with 8 bases between. The CDR3 extends over 14 amino acids. From germline, CDR1 is MGHRA and CDR2 YSYEKL. The CDR3 DNA is TGCGCCAGCAGCCAAGGTGTGGCGTCCTACGAGCAGTACTTC. Its translation: CASSQGVASYEQYF.

This clonotype was picked up one time. The CDR3 is CASSTESGNTIYF. CDR3 nucleotide sequence: TGCGCCAGCAGCACGGAGTCTGGAAACACCATATATTTT. The rearrangement joins TRBV5-1 to TRBJ1-3; unclear D gene. Germline CDR1 reads SGHRS; CDR2 reads YFSETQ. The CDR3 is 13 residues long. Trimming shortened V by 4 bases and J by 1 base, and 6 bases separated the two germline ends.

The CDR3 spells CASQGNTGELFF. In nucleotides, the CDR3 is TGTGCCAGCCAGGGGAACACCGGGGAGCTGTTTTTT. The chain links TRBV28 to TRBJ2-2; maybe TRBD1 (5 bases). Trimming stripped 8 bases from V and 1 base from J, with 5 bases between. Germline CDR1 MDHEN, CDR2 SYDVKM. The CDR3 has 12 residues.

V gene TRBV6-1 combines with J gene TRBJ1-1, with D possibly matching TRBD1 (6 bases). V shed 5 bases and J shed 5 bases, with 18 bases lying between them. This CDR3 has 15 amino acids. Germline V gene data show CDR1 as MNHNS and CDR2 as SASEGT. The CDR3 DNA follows: TGTGCCAGCAGTCAGGGGCTCGTGGGAGGGACTGAAGCTTTCTTT. This encodes CASSQGLVGGTEAFF.

The chain couples TRBV7-8 to TRBJ2-5; D gene uncertain. Germline CDR1 SGHVS, CDR2 FQNEAQ. This CDR3 is 14 amino acids long. Trimming stripped 5 bases from V and 4 bases from J, with 14 bases between. This chain's CDR3 is CASSLGPNRETQYF. The CDR3 DNA reads as TGTGCCAGCAGCCTAGGGCCTAACCGAGAGACCCAGTACTTC. Drawing the rest from reference TRBV7-8 and TRBJ2-5, the complete variable domain is GAGVSQSPRYKVAKRGQDVALRCDPISGHVSLFWYQQALGQGPEFLTYFQNEAQLDKSGLPSDRFFAERPEGSVSTLKIQRTQQEDSAVYLCASSLGPNRETQYFGPGTRLLVL.

The chain links TRBV25-1 to TRBJ2-2, with D perhaps TRBD1 (5 bases). Germline V gene data show CDR1 as MGHDK and CDR2 as SYGVNS. The CDR3 loop spans 12 amino acids. The V gene lost 8 bases and the J gene lost 5 bases, with 9 bases spanning the gap. This CDR3 is CASAKGTGELFF. CDR3 DNA sequence: TGTGCCAGCGCCAAGGGGACCGGGGAGCTGTTTTTT.

The chain combines TRBV7-3 with TRBJ2-2; D gene ambiguous. Germline V lookup: CDR1 SGHTA, CDR2 FQGTGA. The CDR3 contains 13 residues. The V gene lost 2 bases and the J gene lost 6 bases, with 7 bases spanning the gap. DNA of the CDR3: TGTGCCAGCAGCTTAGATTACGCCGGGGAGCTGTTTTTT. This codes for CASSLDYAGELFF.

This rearrangement joins TRBV24-1 to TRBJ2-3, with 9 bases fitting TRBD1. Germline V gene data show CDR1 as KGHDR and CDR2 as SFDVKD. J was trimmed by 1 base and V by 6 bases; bases with no gene match: 1. CDR3 length equals 14 residues. The CDR3 DNA reads TGTGCCACCAGTAGGACAGGGGGCACAGATACGCAGTATTTT. Encoded protein: CATSRTGGTDTQYF.

This CDR3 reads CASSVMGEAAFF. The CDR3 bases are TGTGCCAGCAGTGTTATGGGCGAGGCCGCTTTCTTT. V usage is TRBV6-6 and J usage is TRBJ1-1; D is unclear. The V gene lost 5 bases and the J gene lost 11 bases, with 15 bases spanning the gap. Germline-derived CDR1 and CDR2 are MNHNY and SVGAGI (reference sequence). CDR3 length: 12 residues.

This chain joins TRBV6-5 and TRBJ2-7; D is ambiguous. Germline-derived CDR1 and CDR2 are MNHEY and SVGAGI. The V and J ends lost 8 bases and 0 bases respectively, with 17 bases between them. The CDR3 extends over 15 amino acids. CDR3 DNA: TGTGCCAGCGCTTCACTCCAACTTGGCTCCTACGAGCAGTACTTC. Its protein is CASASLQLGSYEQYF.

The chain couples TRBV7-9 to TRBJ2-5; 8 nucleotides agree with TRBD1. The V gene end was trimmed by 3 bases and the J gene end by 5 bases; junction bases not matched to a gene: 2. Germline V gene data show CDR1 as SEHNR and CDR2 as FQNEAQ (reference sequence). The CDR3 contains 13 residues. CDR3 sequence reads: CASSLTGDETQYF. The CDR3 coding sequence is TGTGCCAGCAGCTTGACAGGGGACGAGACCCAGTACTTC.

In DNA, the CDR3 is TGTGCCAGCAGCTTGGCGCCAGACGGCGGTCGACGCGGCTACACCTTC. This sequence encodes CASSLAPDGGRRGYTF. The V gene is TRBV5-5, the J gene TRBJ1-2, with D uncertain. The CDR3 has 16 amino acids. V lost 0 bases to trimming and J lost 8 bases, with 20 bases between them. Germline V gene lookup returns CDR1 SGHKS and CDR2 YYEKEE (reference sequence).

Only a few counts were recorded for this clonotype. The J gene is TRBJ2-1, the V gene TRBV9; 10 bases match TRBD2. Losses at the gene ends were 8 bases for V and 9 bases for J; bases not matched to a gene: 11. The CDR3 sequence is 14 residues long. CDR1 is SGDLS and CDR2 is YYNGEE in the germline V gene. The CDR3: CASSIPSGSSEQFF. The CDR3 DNA is TGTGCCAGTTCGATTCCTAGCGGGAGTAGTGAGCAGTTCTTC.

The CDR3 bases are TGTGCCAGCAGTTCGGGACTAGCGGGAGGGCCACCAGATACGCAGTATTTT. Translating gives CASSSGLAGGPPDTQYF. The chain joins TRBV6-2 or TRBV6-3 to TRBJ2-3, with 16 bases lining up with TRBD2. Per germline, CDR1 MNHEY and CDR2 SVGEGT. V trimming: 4 bases; J trimming: 4 bases; junction bases outside the gene matches: 5. The CDR3 is made up of 17 amino acids.

This clonotype has a handful of counts. The chain joins TRBV27 to TRBJ2-3; 13 bases fit TRBD2. V lost 2 bases, J lost 5 bases, and 4 bases stayed unmatched. This CDR3 spans 16 amino acids. The germline V gene encodes CDR1 MNHEY and CDR2 SMNVEV (reference sequence). The CDR3 region is CASSLRLAGGRDTQYF. DNA of the CDR3: TGTGCCAGCAGTTTAAGACTAGCGGGAGGAAGAGATACGCAGTATTTT.

This clonotype was detected a few times. This chain uses TRBV10-3 with TRBJ1-1, with a tentative D call TRBD1 (5 bases). Deletions cut 0 bases from V and 1 base from J, with 12 bases between. Germline CDR1 and CDR2: ENHRY and SYGVKD. The CDR3 totals 16 residues. CDR3 protein: CAISESPGKGNTEAFF. CDR3 sequence (DNA): TGTGCCATCAGTGAGTCTCCAGGGAAGGGGAACACTGAAGCTTTCTTT.

This clonotype came up a few times. The chain has TRBV25-1 and TRBJ2-1, with 8 bases fitting TRBD2. The V segment lost 9 bases and the J segment 9 bases; nucleotides outside the gene matches: 7. The CDR3 consists of 12 residues. Germline loops: CDR1 MGHDK, CDR2 SYGVNS. This CDR3 is CASRIAGSEQFF. The DNA of the CDR3 is TGTGCCAGTAGAATAGCGGGAAGTGAGCAGTTCTTC.

J is TRBJ2-7 and V is TRBV9, with 7 bases fitting TRBD1. J lost 2 bases, V lost 0 bases, and 2 bases had no gene match. The CDR3 has 14 residues. Germline lookup yields CDR1 SGDLS and CDR2 YYNGEE. The CDR3 DNA reads TGTGCCAGCAGCGTAGACAGGGGTACCTACGAGCAGTACTTC. Protein sequence: CASSVDRGTYEQYF.